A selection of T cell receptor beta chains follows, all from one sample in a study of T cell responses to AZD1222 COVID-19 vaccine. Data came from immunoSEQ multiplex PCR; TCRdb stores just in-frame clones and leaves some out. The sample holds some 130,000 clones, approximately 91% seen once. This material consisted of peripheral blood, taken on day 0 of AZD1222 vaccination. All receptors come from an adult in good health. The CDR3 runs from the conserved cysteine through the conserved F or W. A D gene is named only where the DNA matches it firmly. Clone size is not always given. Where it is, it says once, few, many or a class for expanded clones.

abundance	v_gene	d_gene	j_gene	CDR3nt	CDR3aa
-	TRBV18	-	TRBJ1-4	TGTGCCAGCTCACCACGAGAGGGGCAGGGGCTTAATGAAAAACTGTTTTTT	CASSPREGQGLNEKLFF
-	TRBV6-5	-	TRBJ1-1	TGTGCCAGCAGTTACTCGAGTCTGGGGAACACTGAAGCTTTCTTT	CASSYSSLGNTEAFF
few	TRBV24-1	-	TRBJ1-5	TGTGCCACCAGTGGAGGGACTAGCAATCAGCCCCAGCATTTT	CATSGGTSNQPQHF
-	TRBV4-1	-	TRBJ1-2	TGCGCCAGCAGCCAAGTTGAAGGTGCTTTCTATGGCTACACCTTC	CASSQVEGAFYGYTF
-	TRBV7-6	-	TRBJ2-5	TGTGCCAGCAGCTCTTTGGACCTGGAGGAGACCCAGTACTTC	CASSSLDLEETQYF
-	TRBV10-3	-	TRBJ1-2	TGTGCCATCAGTGACCTCCGGGGCTATGGCTACACCTTC	CAISDLRGYGYTF
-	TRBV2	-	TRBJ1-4	TGTGCCAGCGGATTTTCCCGGGAAAAACTGTTTTTT	CASGFSREKLFF
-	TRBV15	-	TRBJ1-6	TGTGCCACCACCGTGGGGGGCAGCATTTCACCCCTCCACTTT	CATTVGGSISPLHF
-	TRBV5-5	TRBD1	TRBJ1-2	TGTGCCAGCAAGGGCGCCGGACAGGGGGCCGGCTATGGCTACACCTTC	CASKGAGQGAGYGYTF
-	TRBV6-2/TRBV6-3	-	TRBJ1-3	TGTGCCAGCAGTCCCCGGGACACGACTGGAAACACCATATATTTT	CASSPRDTTGNTIYF